The 8 T cell receptor beta chains below were found in one sample sequenced in a study of T cell responses to AZD1222 COVID-19 vaccine. Clones were read by immunoSEQ multiplex PCR, and TCRdb kept only the in-frame ones, dropping some. The table has about 100,000 clones, approximately 84% seen once. Sequences were derived from peripheral blood, sampled on day 0 of AZD1222 vaccination. These TCRs come from an adult in good health.

The DNA of the CDR3 is TGCAGTGCTATGCGCAACTATGGCTACACCTTC. As protein: CSAMRNYGYTF. This rearrangement joins TRBV20-1 to TRBJ1-2, with D hard to call. V dropped 4 bases and J dropped 2 bases, with 5 bases sitting between them. The CDR3 length is 11 residues. Looked up from germline, CDR1 is DFQATT and CDR2 is SNEGSKA (reference sequence).

The chain has TRBV10-2 and TRBJ1-5; D ambiguous. Trimming took 2 bases from V and 2 from J, leaving 10 bases between them. The CDR3 spans 15 residues. Germline V gene sequence: CDR1 WSHSY, CDR2 SAAADI. The CDR3 loop reads CASSELPAGNQPQHF. CDR3 nucleotides: TGCGCCAGCAGTGAGCTGCCCGCGGGCAATCAGCCCCAGCATTTT.

The chain combines TRBV19 with TRBJ1-1; TRBD1 is a possible D gene (5 bases). Trimming stripped 4 bases from V and 6 bases from J, with 18 bases between. Germline values: CDR1 LNHDA, CDR2 SQIVND (reference sequence). The CDR3 runs 15 residues. The CDR3 loop is CASSKYRGGGAEAFF. CDR3 coding DNA: TGTGCCAGTAGTAAATACCGGGGCGGTGGGGCTGAAGCTTTCTTT.

The chain links TRBV2 to TRBJ2-7, with a tentative D call TRBD2 (6 bases). This CDR3 is built from 17 residues. Germline V gene data show CDR1 as SNHLY and CDR2 as FYNNEI. Trimming cost V 7 bases and J 0 bases, with 22 bases left between them. CDR3 protein: CASTEGTAGRISYEQYF. CDR3 nucleotides: TGTGCCAGCACAGAAGGGACGGCGGGGCGAATCTCCTACGAGCAGTACTTC.

This chain connects TRBV19 to TRBJ2-7; D unresolved. V was clipped by 0 bases and J by 2 bases, with 20 bases between them. Germline V gene lookup returns CDR1 LNHDA and CDR2 SQIVND (reference sequence). There are 18 residues in the CDR3. CDR3 nucleotides: TGTGCCAGTAGTATAGATCTTATCTCCCAGGCAAATGCCTACGAGCAGTACTTC. Translating gives CASSIDLISQANAYEQYF.

This chain links TRBV9 with TRBJ1-1; 8 bases agree with TRBD1. The junction had 13 bases not matched to a gene; V was cut back by 3 bases and J by 3 bases. The germline V gene has CDR1 SGDLS and CDR2 YYNGEE. The CDR3 has 17 residues. The CDR3 here is CASSAPKVGRGHTEAFF. DNA for the CDR3: TGTGCCAGCAGCGCGCCTAAGGTCGGCAGGGGGCACACTGAAGCTTTCTTT.

The V gene is TRBV2, the J gene TRBJ1-2; D remains ambiguous. V was clipped by 0 bases and J by 5 bases, with 16 bases between them. CDR3 length: 16 amino acids. Germline CDR1 and CDR2: SNHLY and FYNNEI. Here the CDR3 reads CASSEALFSGGYGYTF. CDR3 in DNA: TGTGCCAGCAGTGAAGCGCTCTTCTCTGGAGGATATGGCTACACCTTC.

The rearrangement links TRBV14 to TRBJ2-3, with 7 positions matching TRBD2. The ends lost 0 bases at V and 4 bases at J; junction bases unmatched: 13. This CDR3 has 18 residues. Germline CDR1 and CDR2: SGHDN and FVKESK. The CDR3 sequence: CASSQDPRGRALADTQYF. In nucleotides, the CDR3 is TGTGCCAGCAGCCAAGATCCAAGAGGGAGGGCCCTCGCAGATACGCAGTATTTT.